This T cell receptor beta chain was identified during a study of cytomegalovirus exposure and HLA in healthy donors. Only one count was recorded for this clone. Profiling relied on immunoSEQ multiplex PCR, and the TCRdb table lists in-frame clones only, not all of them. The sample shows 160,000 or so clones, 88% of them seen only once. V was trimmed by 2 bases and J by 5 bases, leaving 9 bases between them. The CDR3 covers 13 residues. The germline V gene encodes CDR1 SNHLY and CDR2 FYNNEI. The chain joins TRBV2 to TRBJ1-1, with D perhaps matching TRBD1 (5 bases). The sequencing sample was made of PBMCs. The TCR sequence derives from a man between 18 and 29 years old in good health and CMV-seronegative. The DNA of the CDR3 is TGTGCCAGCAGTGAACAGGGTCGGACTGAAGCTTTCTTT. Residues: CASSEQGRTEAFF.